This TCR beta chain was profiled in a study of CD8+ T cells in alopecia areata. Overall study context: Treated patients swallowed 5 to 10 mg of oral tofacitinib twice daily. Percent of scalp involved defined treated patients' severity scores.

Overall study results and limits: TCR sharing was clearer in mice than between patients, perhaps partly owing to patient HLA diversity.

Treatment reported: oral pan-JAK inhibitor, 5-10 mg twice daily. Comment on this clone: Its antigen is not known.

The authors extracted RNA and reverse transcribed it into cDNA as the sequencing template. The table came from immunoSEQ multiplex PCR; TCRdb's copy has only in-frame clones and leaves some out. Of 200,000 to 250,000 clones in the sample, around two fifths were seen once. The germline V gene has CDR1 ENHRY and CDR2 SYGVKD. The germline V and J ends were trimmed by 9 bases and 3 bases, with 15 bases remaining between them. The CDR3 loop spans 14 amino acids. This material consisted of CD4+ T cells sorted from blood, taken between weeks 36 and 40, from a patient treated with tofacitinib. The gene calls are TRBV10-3 and TRBJ1-5; D gene unclear. The clonotype was recovered from a human donor with alopecia areata. CDR3 bases: TGTGCCATTCGTTCGGACCAGAACAATCAGCCCCAGCATTTT. Residues: CAIRSDQNNQPQHF.